These 28 T cell receptor beta chains were all obtained from the same sample, sequenced in a study of molecular identifiers for immune sequencing clone quantification. TCRdb re-derived calls from the PCR reads in MiXCR, one entry per CDR3 protein. The sample includes more than 70,000 distinct CDR3 sequences, 21% seen only once; the top ten take 1% to 1.2%. The sequenced sample consisted of naive CD8+ T cells from blood, with Jurkat cell RNA spiked in. Subset reported: FACS-sorted CD8+CD4-CCR7+CD45RA+ naive T cells. These receptors were taken from a human donor in good health. Some libraries in this study had Jurkat cell RNA spiked in.

This clonotype appeared many times. The chain recombines TRBV20-1 with TRBJ2-7; 14 positions match TRBD2. The CDR3 length is 16 residues. Trimming took 2 bases from V and 4 from J; bases not matched to a gene: 7. Germline CDR1 DFQATT, CDR2 SNEGSKA (reference sequence). CDR3 sequence (DNA): TGCAGTGCTAGAAGACTAGCGGGGGGGCGGGGGTACGAGCAGTACTTC. This sequence encodes CSARRLAGGRGYEQYF.

This clonotype was picked up many times. This chain uses TRBV4-3 with TRBJ2-1, with 10 bases identical to TRBD1. Germline CDR1 and CDR2: LGHNA and YSLEER. This CDR3 comprises 15 residues. V gave up 3 bases and J gave up 4 bases; unmatched junction bases: 3. This CDR3 is CASSQRDRGYNEQFF. CDR3 in DNA: TGCGCCAGCAGCCAGCGGGACAGGGGATACAATGAGCAGTTCTTC.

This clonotype has more than one count but fewer than ten. The chain recombines TRBV24-1 with TRBJ2-1, with 10 bases that match TRBD1. The germline V gene encodes CDR1 KGHDR and CDR2 SFDVKD. This CDR3 is 17 amino acids long. With V trimmed by 1 base and J by 7 bases, 9 bases remained unmatched. The CDR3 DNA is TGTGCCACCAGTGATTTCAGTACGGGACAGGGGACGAATGAGCAGTTCTTC. Translation: CATSDFSTGQGTNEQFF.

This clonotype was seen at least ten times. The CDR3 DNA reads TGCAGTGCTCTAGATCGAGCGTCTAGCACAGATACGCAGTATTTT. As protein: CSALDRASSTDTQYF. This sequence joins TRBV20-1 and TRBJ2-3, with no clear D. The CDR3 is 15 amino acids. V lost 5 bases to trimming and J lost 0 bases, with 15 bases between them. CDR1 is DFQATT, CDR2 SNEGSKA, per germline (reference sequence).

The rearrangement links TRBV20-1 to TRBJ2-7; D not certain. Trimming pared 0 bases from V and 2 bases from J, leaving 11 bases between. The CDR3 is made up of 14 amino acids. Germline CDR1 and CDR2: DFQATT and SNEGSKA (reference sequence). Here the CDR3 DNA reads TGCAGTGCTAGAGATCTTGTCAGCGCCTACGAGCAGTACTTC. It translates to CSARDLVSAYEQYF.

This clonotype appeared a few times. V usage is TRBV10-1 and J usage is TRBJ2-3, with TRBD1 matching over 10 bases. The germline CDR1 and CDR2 sequences are WNHNN and SYGVQD (reference sequence). The CDR3 has 17 amino acids. J was trimmed by 3 bases and V by 3 bases; bases with no gene match: 9. Here the CDR3 DNA reads TGCGCCAGCAGTGATCCTCCTGTGGGACAGGGGACAGATACGCAGTATTTT. Residues: CASSDPPVGQGTDTQYF.

For this clonotype: Relative to the germline gene, one junction end is altered; a read error may explain this. V usage is TRBV12-3 or TRBV12-4 and J usage is TRBJ2-3; 8 nucleotides align to TRBD2. The CDR3 runs to 15 residues. In nucleotides, the CDR3 is TGTGCCAGCAGTTTAGTTAGCGGGGCTGCAGATACGCGGTATTTT. This sequence encodes CASSLVSGAADTRYF.

This clonotype was seen at least ten times. This chain links TRBV29-1 with TRBJ1-2; no definite D call. CDR1 and CDR2 from the germline V gene are SQVTM and ANQGSEA. Trimming pared 2 bases from V and 4 bases from J, leaving 23 bases between. The CDR3 has 17 amino acids. CDR3 residues: CSVERVLRAPEGYGYTF. The DNA for the CDR3 is TGCAGCGTTGAAAGGGTCCTGAGGGCCCCTGAGGGCTATGGCTACACCTTC.

Details on this clonotype: A clone one base away is much larger, so this may be a read error. The rearrangement uses TRBV6-5 and TRBJ1-1; the D gene is possibly TRBD1 (5 bases). The CDR3 consists of 14 residues. The V and J ends lost 7 bases and 4 bases respectively, with 16 bases between them. The germline gives CDR1 MNHEY, CDR2 SVGAGI. The CDR3 nucleotides are TGTGCCAGCACCCACGGGGGGGTGAGCACTGAAGCTTTCTTT. This gives the protein CASTHGGVSTEAFF.

A note on this clonotype: Given a much more abundant clone one base away, this may be a read error. The gene calls are TRBV12-3 or TRBV12-4 and TRBJ2-3; D is perhaps TRBD1 (6 bases). CDR3 length: 15 residues. The CDR3 loop reads CASSPPGQSTDTQFF. Here the CDR3 DNA reads TGTGCCAGCAGCCCCCCTGGACAGAGCACAGATACGCAGTTTTTT.

V is TRBV4-3 and J is TRBJ2-5; 10 bases are a match to TRBD1. This CDR3 has 17 amino acids. Germline V gene data show CDR1 as LGHNA and CDR2 as YSLEER. Unmatched junction bases numbered 8, after V lost 0 bases and J lost 4 bases. CDR3 protein: CASSQDIGTGERETQYF. The CDR3 nucleotides read TGCGCCAGCAGCCAAGATATAGGGACAGGGGAGAGAGAGACCCAGTACTTC.

This clonotype has at least ten counts. This rearrangement joins TRBV11-3 to TRBJ2-3, with 7 nucleotides matching TRBD2. V lost 1 base to trimming and J lost 1 base; unmatched junction nucleotides: 5. CDR1 is SGHNT, CDR2 YENEEA, per germline. This CDR3 has 16 residues. In DNA, the CDR3 is TGTGCCAGCAGCTTAGCTTCCGCGGGAGGCACAGATACGCAGTATTTT. Translated, it gives CASSLASAGGTDTQYF.

Points on this clonotype: This may be a read error: a much more frequent sequence differs by one nucleotide. This rearrangement joins TRBV7-6 to TRBJ2-4; D possibly uses TRBD1 or TRBD2 (7 bases each). The length of the CDR3 is 16 residues. The V gene's germline CDR1 is SGHVS and CDR2 FNYEAQ. The CDR3 DNA reads TGTGCCAGCAGCCCAGGGGGGGTTCGATCCAAAAACGTTCAGTACTTC. Translation: CASSPGGVRSKNVQYF.

This clonotype was seen repeatedly, ten times or more. This rearrangement joins TRBV27 to TRBJ2-3; D is perhaps TRBD1 (5 bases). Trimming cost V 1 base and J 2 bases, with 10 bases left between them. This CDR3 region has 15 residues. Germline loops: CDR1 MNHEY, CDR2 SMNVEV (reference sequence). CDR3 protein: CASSLFAGSTDTQYF. DNA of the CDR3: TGTGCCAGCAGTTTATTTGCAGGGTCCACAGATACGCAGTATTTT.

This clonotype was recorded at least ten times. This chain links TRBV5-1 with TRBJ2-2, with 9 bases identical to TRBD1. This CDR3 has 15 amino acids. With V trimmed by 3 bases and J by 4 bases, 4 bases remained unmatched. Germline-derived CDR1 and CDR2 are SGHRS and YFSETQ. In DNA form, the CDR3 reads TGCGCCAGCAGCTCCGGGACAGGGATCACCGGGGAGCTGTTTTTT. It specifies CASSSGTGITGELFF.

Remarks on this clonotype: With a much larger clone just one base away, this may be a read error. The CDR3 is CAGSEARASGYEQYF. The CDR3 nucleotides read TGTGCCGGCAGTGAAGCTAGAGCCTCCGGCTACGAGCAGTACTTC. J is TRBJ2-7 and V is TRBV6-1; D is ambiguous. This CDR3 comprises 15 residues. Per the germline V gene, CDR1 is MNHNS and CDR2 is SASEGT.

Concerning this clonotype: A read error may explain this, as a much larger clone is one base away. V gene TRBV3-1 combines with J gene TRBJ2-7; 7 bases map to TRBD2. CDR3 length: 17 residues. Germline lookup yields CDR1 LGHDT and CDR2 YNNKEL (reference sequence). The CDR3 DNA is TGTGTCAGCAGCCCGATCCTGTTTGCGGGAGTGTCCTACGAGCAGTACTTC. As protein: CVSSPILFAGVSYEQYF.

This clonotype was observed many times. The rearrangement joins TRBV27 to TRBJ1-3; D gene ambiguous. The CDR3 covers 15 residues. V lost 4 bases and J lost 2, with 12 bases in between. Germline V gene data show CDR1 as MNHEY and CDR2 as SMNVEV (reference sequence). CDR3 sequence: CASSSTIPPGNTIYF. Here the CDR3 DNA reads TGTGCCAGCAGTTCGACTATTCCACCTGGAAACACCATATATTTT.

This clonotype came up many times. The chain carries TRBV7-9 and TRBJ1-1; D is undetermined. The length of the CDR3 is 14 residues. The V end lost 2 bases, the J end lost 0 bases, and 7 bases lay between the germline ends. CDR1 is SEHNR, CDR2 FQNEAQ, per germline (reference sequence). This CDR3 is CASSLWTVNTEAFF. The DNA of the CDR3 is TGTGCCAGCAGCTTATGGACGGTGAACACTGAAGCTTTCTTT.

The V call is TRBV5-1, the J call TRBJ2-7; D ambiguous. The length of the CDR3 is 14 residues. Germline CDR1 reads SGHRS; CDR2 reads YFSETQ. V lost 0 bases, J lost 2 bases, and 9 bases lay in between. CDR3 loop: CASSLALGTYEQYF. CDR3 in DNA: TGCGCCAGCAGCTTGGCTCTAGGAACCTACGAGCAGTACTTC.

Comment on this clonotype: A clone one base away is much larger, so this may be a read error. The J gene is TRBJ2-3, the V gene TRBV7-9; 7 bases map to TRBD1. Trimming took 5 bases from V and 0 from J; bases not matched to a gene: 8. The CDR3 is 16 amino acids. Germline V CDR1 and CDR2: SEHNR, FQNEAQ (reference sequence). The CDR3 DNA reads as TGTGCCAGCAGCCCTACAGGGGCTACAAGCACAGATACGCAGTATTTT. Its translation: CASSPTGATSTDTQYF.

This clonotype was seen many times. The V gene is TRBV27, the J gene TRBJ1-6; no clear D gene. The CDR3 has 13 amino acids. The V end was cut by 7 bases, the J end by 3 bases, with 7 bases between. Germline V gene sequence: CDR1 MNHEY, CDR2 SMNVEV (reference sequence). This chain's CDR3 is CASTRDYNSPLHF. The CDR3 nucleotides read TGTGCCAGCACCCGGGACTATAATTCACCCCTCCACTTT.

V usage is TRBV7-6 and J usage is TRBJ2-5, with 9 nucleotides matching TRBD2. Germline V gene lookup returns CDR1 SGHVS and CDR2 FNYEAQ. This CDR3 has 16 amino acids. The J segment lost 0 bases and the V segment lost 1 base, leaving 3 bases of the junction unmatched. The DNA for the CDR3 is TGTGCCAGCAGCTTAGAGGCTAGCGGGGACCAAGAGACCCAGTACTTC. This encodes CASSLEASGDQETQYF. Variable domain in full (rest from reference TRBV7-6 and TRBJ2-5): GAGVSQSPRYKVTKRGQDVALRCDPISGHVSLYWYRQALGQGPEFLTYFNYEAQQDKSGLPNDRFSAERPEGSISTLTIQRTEQRDSAMYRCASSLEASGDQETQYFGPGTRLLVL.

This clonotype has a count of ten or more. The CDR3 region is CASSPPGTGAGELFF. The CDR3 DNA sequence: TGTGCCAGCAGTCCCCCGGGGACAGGGGCCGGGGAGCTGTTTTTT. The chain joins TRBV12-3 or TRBV12-4 to TRBJ2-2; 10 positions match TRBD1. Trimming took 5 bases from V and 6 from J; bases not matched to a gene: 6. The CDR3 totals 15 residues.

Only a few counts were recorded for this clonotype. This sequence joins TRBV20-1 and TRBJ1-2, with TRBD1 matching over 10 bases. The CDR3 has 15 residues. Germline CDR1 and CDR2: DFQATT and SNEGSKA (reference sequence). After removal of 6 bases from V and 5 bases from J, the junction contained 12 bases not matched to a gene. For the CDR3, the DNA is TGCAGTGCGCCCAGGGACAGGGGAAGGCTATATGGCTACACCTTC. Translation: CSAPRDRGRLYGYTF.

This clonotype was observed many times. This chain joins TRBV12-3 or TRBV12-4 and TRBJ2-6, with D possibly matching TRBD2 (7 bases). The length of the CDR3 is 15 residues. V was clipped by 6 bases and J by 4 bases, with 13 bases between them. For the CDR3, the DNA is TGTGCCAGCAGCGTACGGGGGGCCGGGGCCAACGTCCTGACTTTC. Translating it yields CASSVRGAGANVLTF.

This clonotype was seen once. This may be a read error: a much more frequent sequence differs by one nucleotide. The chain employs TRBV6-5 and TRBJ2-1, with 8 positions matching TRBD1. Trimming took 8 bases from V and 11 from J; bases not matched to a gene: 5. The CDR3 covers 11 residues. Per germline, CDR1 MNHEY and CDR2 SVGAGI. CDR3 in amino acids: CASGTGDKQFF. The CDR3 DNA reads as TGTGCCAGCGGGACAGGAGATAAGCAGTTCTTC.

As concerns this clonotype: A much larger clone lies a single base off, so this may be a read error. The V gene is TRBV7-2, the J gene TRBJ2-5; 9 bases map to TRBD2. The end of the DNA aligns better with TRBJ2-1, so the J call may be wrong. CDR3 length: 16 amino acids. CDR1 and CDR2 (germline): SGHTA, FQGNSA. CDR3 sequence (DNA): TGTGCCAGCAGCCTCTTGGCGGGAGGGCCGTCTGAGACCCAGTTCTTC. Amino acid sequence: CASSLLAGGPSETQFF.